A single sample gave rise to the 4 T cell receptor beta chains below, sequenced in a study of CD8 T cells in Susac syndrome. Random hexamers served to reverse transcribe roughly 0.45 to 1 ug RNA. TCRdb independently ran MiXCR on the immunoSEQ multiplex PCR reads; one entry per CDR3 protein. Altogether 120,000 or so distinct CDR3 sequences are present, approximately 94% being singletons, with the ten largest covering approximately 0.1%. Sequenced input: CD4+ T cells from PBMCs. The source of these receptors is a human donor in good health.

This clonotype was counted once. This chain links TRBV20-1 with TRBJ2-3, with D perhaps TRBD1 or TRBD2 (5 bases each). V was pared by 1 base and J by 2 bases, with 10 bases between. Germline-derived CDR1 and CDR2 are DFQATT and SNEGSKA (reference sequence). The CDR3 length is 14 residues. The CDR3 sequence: CSARVGTNTDTQYF. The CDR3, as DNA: TGCAGTGCTAGAGTCGGGACCAACACAGATACGCAGTATTTT.

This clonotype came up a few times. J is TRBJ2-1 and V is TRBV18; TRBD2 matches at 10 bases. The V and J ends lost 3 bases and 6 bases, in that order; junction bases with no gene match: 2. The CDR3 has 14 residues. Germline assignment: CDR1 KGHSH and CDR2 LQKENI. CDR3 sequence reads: CASSPGLASNEQFF. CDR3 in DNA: TGTGCCAGCTCACCGGGACTAGCGTCCAATGAGCAGTTCTTC.

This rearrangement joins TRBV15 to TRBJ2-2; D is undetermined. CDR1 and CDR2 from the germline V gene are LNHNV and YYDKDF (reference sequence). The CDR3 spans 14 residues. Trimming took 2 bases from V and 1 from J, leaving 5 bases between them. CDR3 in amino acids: CATSRLQNTGELFF. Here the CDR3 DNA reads TGTGCCACCAGCAGACTACAGAACACCGGGGAGCTGTTTTTT.

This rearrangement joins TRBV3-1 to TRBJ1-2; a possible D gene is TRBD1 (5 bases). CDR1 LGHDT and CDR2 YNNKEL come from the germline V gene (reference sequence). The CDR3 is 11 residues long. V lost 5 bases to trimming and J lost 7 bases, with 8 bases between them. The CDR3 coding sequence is TGTGCCAGCAGCGGGAGGGGTGGCTACACCTTC. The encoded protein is CASSGRGGYTF.